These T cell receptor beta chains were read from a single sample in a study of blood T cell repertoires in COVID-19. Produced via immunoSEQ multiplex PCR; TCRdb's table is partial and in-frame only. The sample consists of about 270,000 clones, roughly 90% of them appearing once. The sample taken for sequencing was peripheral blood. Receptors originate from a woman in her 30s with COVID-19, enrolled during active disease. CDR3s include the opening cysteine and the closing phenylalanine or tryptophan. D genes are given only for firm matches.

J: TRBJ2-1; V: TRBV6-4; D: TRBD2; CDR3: CASSRTSGGDNEQFF
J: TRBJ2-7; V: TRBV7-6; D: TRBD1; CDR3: CASSLLTGQTTYEQYF
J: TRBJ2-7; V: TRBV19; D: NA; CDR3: CASSFGAGEQYF
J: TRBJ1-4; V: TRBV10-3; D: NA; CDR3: CAISNHRTGTNEKLFF
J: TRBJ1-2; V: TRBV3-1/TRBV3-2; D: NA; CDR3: CASSQLGAGGYTF
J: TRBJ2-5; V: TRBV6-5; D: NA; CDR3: CASSYYSGSGETQYF
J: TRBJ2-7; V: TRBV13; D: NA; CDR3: CASSSLSETYEQYF
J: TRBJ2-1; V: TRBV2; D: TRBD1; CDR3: CASSLQGAGEQFF
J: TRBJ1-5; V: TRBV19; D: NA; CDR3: CASSISGYQPQHF
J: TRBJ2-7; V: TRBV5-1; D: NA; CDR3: CASSLDIPYEQYF
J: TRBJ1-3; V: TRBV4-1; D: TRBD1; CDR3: CASSKLAQGSGNTIYF
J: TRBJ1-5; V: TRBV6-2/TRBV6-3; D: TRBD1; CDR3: CASSWSQGAQPQHF
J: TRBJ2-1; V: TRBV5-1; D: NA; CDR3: CASSHDAGHEQFF
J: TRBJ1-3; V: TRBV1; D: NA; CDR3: CTSSQPSWAWAIGNTIYF
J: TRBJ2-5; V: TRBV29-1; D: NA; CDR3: CSALLPYQETQYF
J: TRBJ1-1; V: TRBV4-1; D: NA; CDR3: CASSQSDMADTEAFF
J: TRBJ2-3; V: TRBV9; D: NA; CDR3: CASSVVAGSDTQYF
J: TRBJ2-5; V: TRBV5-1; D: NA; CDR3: CASSLNSGTFQETQYF
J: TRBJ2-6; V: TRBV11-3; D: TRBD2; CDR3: CASSLGLAGSSGANVLTF
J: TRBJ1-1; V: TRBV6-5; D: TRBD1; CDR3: CASSYLQGHEAFF
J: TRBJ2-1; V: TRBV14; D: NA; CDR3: CASSLGLRINEQFF
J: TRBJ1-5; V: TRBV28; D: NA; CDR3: CASSPGDQPQHF
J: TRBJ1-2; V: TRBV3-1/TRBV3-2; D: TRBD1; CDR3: CASSQWTGPYGYTF
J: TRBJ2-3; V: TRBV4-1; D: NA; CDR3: CASSPLGPTDTQYF
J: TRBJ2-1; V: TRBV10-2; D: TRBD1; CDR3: CASSETGQGSPYNEQFF
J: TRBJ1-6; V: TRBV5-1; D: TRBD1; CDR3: CASSLSGGRAINSPLHF
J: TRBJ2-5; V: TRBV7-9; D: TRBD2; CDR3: CASSLLAGGPRETQYF
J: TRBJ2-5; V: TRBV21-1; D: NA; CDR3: CASSKGTGEETQYF
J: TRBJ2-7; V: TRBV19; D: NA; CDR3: CASTAAAGHLYEQYF
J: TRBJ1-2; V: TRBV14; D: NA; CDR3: CASSQDRRDGYTF
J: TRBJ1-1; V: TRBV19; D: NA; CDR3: CASSVGKMNTEAFF
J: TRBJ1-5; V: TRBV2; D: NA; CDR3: CASNPAVGSNQPQHF
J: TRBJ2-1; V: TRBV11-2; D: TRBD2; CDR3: CASSLFAGGRGNEQFF
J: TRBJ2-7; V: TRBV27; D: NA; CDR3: CASSLTGAHYEQYF
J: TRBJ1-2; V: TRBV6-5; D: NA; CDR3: CASSLDSNYGYTF
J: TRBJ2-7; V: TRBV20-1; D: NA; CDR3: CSAPRVYEQYF
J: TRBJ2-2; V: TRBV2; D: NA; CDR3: CASSGGTGELFF
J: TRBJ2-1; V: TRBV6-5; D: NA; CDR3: CASRWAESYNEQFF
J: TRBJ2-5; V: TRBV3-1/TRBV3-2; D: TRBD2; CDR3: CASSQEAGGLETQYF
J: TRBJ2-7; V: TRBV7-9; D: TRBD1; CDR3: CASSPLTGQGVYEQYF
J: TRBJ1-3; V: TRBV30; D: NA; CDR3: CAWSVARTRSGNTIYF
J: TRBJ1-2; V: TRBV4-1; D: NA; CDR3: CASSLQGIYGYTF